This T cell receptor (beta chain) was retrieved from a study of shared clonotypes between healthy human individuals. General study results and limits: About 5% of naive CD4 clonotypes were common to four donors. Represented diversity, genetic and exposure-history alike, was limited by few donors.

In the study's own analysis: ImmunoSEQ output held junction-only sequences without quality scores, so filtering differed. Libraries were prepared by immunoSEQ multiplex PCR; TCRdb keeps only in-frame clonotypes and omits some of them. Clonal size and the V and J genes are those of that table, whereas D and trimming came from the DNA. Of a few million clones in the sample, approximately 95% were seen once. With 3 bases clipped from V and 7 bases from J, the junction kept 7 bases outside the gene matches. Germline V gives CDR1 MNHEY, CDR2 SMNVEV (reference sequence). CDR3 size: 17 residues. As regards this clone: Its specificity is unknown.

Adults of Caucasian background living in Nashville, Tennessee made up all donors. Sequencing was carried out using naive CD4+ T cells from PBMCs. Subset: CD45RA+ positively selected. The receptor was isolated from a man younger than 35 in good health. Some clones in this sample may be carry-over from other donors' samples. The V and J genes are TRBV27 and TRBJ2-2; 14 bases map to TRBD2. The CDR3, as DNA: TGTGCCAGCAGTTTGATGGGACTAGCGGGAGAGGACGGGGAGCTGTTTTTT. This sequence encodes CASSLMGLAGEDGELFF.